These 15 T cell receptor beta chains share one sample of origin, sequenced in a study of blood T cells in healthy people across ages. A second PCR of roughly 7 to 11 cycles used a sample-barcoded 5' primer and a J-beta primer mix. TCRdb passed the 5' RACE reads through MiXCR, listing each CDR3 protein once. Of roughly 1.9 million distinct CDR3 sequences listed, 39% are singletons. Input material: blood. These receptors were taken from a human donor in good health.

This clonotype was seen a handful of times. The chain uses TRBV5-1 and TRBJ2-7; 10 positions agree with TRBD2. The CDR3 runs to 15 residues. Germline V gene data show CDR1 as SGHRS and CDR2 as YFSETQ. V was pared by 2 bases and J by 2 bases, with 4 bases of the junction left unmatched. CDR3 sequence reads: CASSLLTSGAYEQYF. The CDR3 DNA reads TGCGCCAGCAGCTTACTCACTAGCGGGGCCTACGAGCAGTACTTC.

The V call is TRBV7-2, the J call TRBJ2-1; TRBD1 is a possible D gene (6 bases). CDR1 and CDR2 from the germline V gene are SGHTA and FQGNSA. The CDR3 extends over 15 amino acids. Trimming cost V 0 bases and J 3 bases, with 9 bases left between them. The CDR3 coding sequence is TGTGCCAGCAGCTTAGCGATAGGGGGCTACAATGAGCAGTTCTTC. Translating it yields CASSLAIGGYNEQFF.

The rearrangement uses TRBV11-2 and TRBJ2-3; 11 nucleotides match TRBD2. The J segment lost 2 bases and the V segment lost 6 bases, leaving 7 bases of the junction unmatched. The length of the CDR3 is 16 residues. Germline V gene sequence: CDR1 SGHAT, CDR2 FQNNGV. DNA of the CDR3: TGTGCCAGCAGAAGACTAGCGGGGATTACCACAGATACGCAGTATTTT. It translates to CASRRLAGITTDTQYF.

The chain links TRBV14 to TRBJ2-7; possibly TRBD1 for D (5 bases). From germline, CDR1 is SGHDN and CDR2 FVKESK. The CDR3 spans 16 residues. V lost 2 bases, J lost 2 bases, and 16 bases lay in between. CDR3 nucleotides: TGTGCCAGCAGCCAACATAACCCACAGGTCGCCTACGAGCAGTACTTC. Translation: CASSQHNPQVAYEQYF.

The rearrangement links TRBV9 to TRBJ1-2; D call uncertain. With 5 bases removed from V and 8 bases from J, the gap between germline ends came to 16 bases. CDR3 length: 13 amino acids. CDR1 is SGDLS, CDR2 YYNGEE, per germline. In DNA, the CDR3 is TGTGCCAGCAGGGATGACCTCATTGGCGGCTACACCTTC. Its protein is CASRDDLIGGYTF.

The chain recombines TRBV5-1 with TRBJ2-1, with 10 bases lining up with TRBD1. Germline CDR1 SGHRS, CDR2 YFSETQ. V shed 3 bases and J 5 bases; nucleotides not matched to a gene: 8. The length of the CDR3 is 16 residues. The CDR3 DNA is TGCGCCAGCAGCTCCACGGACAGGGGGTATAACAATGAGCAGTTCTTC. The encoded protein is CASSSTDRGYNNEQFF. Full variable domain (outside the CDR3, taken from reference TRBV5-1 and TRBJ2-1): KAGVTQTPRYLIKTRGQQVTLSCSPISGHRSVSWYQQTPGQGLQFLFEYFSETQRNKGNFPGRFSGRQFSNSRSEMNVSTLELGDSALYLCASSSTDRGYNNEQFFGPGTRLTVL.

The rearrangement joins TRBV15 to TRBJ2-1; 9 nucleotides agree with TRBD2. Matching the DNA end better, TRBJ2-7 makes the J call doubtful. Germline V CDR1 and CDR2: LNHNV, YYDKDF (reference sequence). This CDR3 has 17 amino acids. CDR3 protein: CATSRERLAGTLREQYF. For the CDR3, the DNA is TGTGCCACCAGCAGAGAACGTCTAGCGGGGACCCTACGGGAGCAGTACTTC.

The chain has TRBV20-1 and TRBJ2-2; 9 bases line up with TRBD1. CDR1 is DFQATT, CDR2 SNEGSKA, per germline (reference sequence). This CDR3 spans 15 amino acids. V gave up 3 bases and J gave up 6 bases; unmatched junction bases: 8. The CDR3 DNA sequence: TGCAGTGCTAGGGACGGGACAGGGACGTCCGGGGAGCTGTTTTTT. As protein: CSARDGTGTSGELFF.

This rearrangement joins TRBV7-2 to TRBJ2-3; 8 nucleotides line up with TRBD1. The germline V gene encodes CDR1 SGHTA and CDR2 FQGNSA. The V segment lost 2 bases and the J segment 14 bases; nucleotides outside the gene matches: 9. This CDR3 is 13 amino acids long. CDR3 loop: CASSLSSDRAAYF. The CDR3 DNA follows: TGTGCCAGCAGCTTATCGTCGGACAGGGCGGCGTATTTT. Full variable domain (missing parts from reference TRBV7-2 and TRBJ2-3): GAGVSQSPSNKVTEKGKDVELRCDPISGHTALYWYRQSLGQGLEFLIYFQGNSAPDKSGLPSDRFSAERTGGSVSTLTIQRTQQEDSAVYLCASSLSSDRAAYFGPGTRLTVL.

In regard to this clonotype: A junction end diverges from the germline sequence, so it may reflect a read error. The chain is built from TRBV9 and TRBJ2-1; TRBD1 or TRBD2 may be the D gene (5 bases each). The germline V gene has CDR1 SGDLS and CDR2 YYNGEE. The CDR3 is made up of 16 amino acids. The CDR3 protein is CACSVGTVTRNNGQFF. For the CDR3, the DNA is TGTGCCTGCAGCGTAGGGACCGTGACAAGGAACAATGGGCAGTTCTTC.

This clonotype has more than one count but fewer than ten. This chain joins TRBV7-8 and TRBJ2-5; D may be TRBD1 or TRBD2 (5 bases each). The V gene lost 3 bases and the J gene lost 1 base, with 9 bases spanning the gap. Germline V lookup: CDR1 SGHVS, CDR2 FQNEAQ. CDR3 size: 14 residues. The CDR3 DNA sequence: TGTGCCAGCAGCTTTTGGGGGTTCCAAGAGACCCAGTACTTC. Its protein is CASSFWGFQETQYF.

CDR3 coding DNA: TGTGCCAGCAGTCCGGTGTACAGGAACAACTATGGCTACACCTTC. Translated: CASSPVYRNNYGYTF. This rearrangement joins TRBV12-3 or TRBV12-4 to TRBJ1-2; D possibly corresponds to TRBD1 (5 bases). V lost 5 bases, J lost 2 bases, and 15 bases lay in between. The CDR3 sequence is 15 residues long.

Only a few counts were recorded for this clonotype. Written as DNA, the CDR3 is TGTGCCAGCAGCCCCCGGGACTATAATAATTACGAGCAGTACTTC. It translates to CASSPRDYNNYEQYF. The rearrangement uses TRBV7-8 and TRBJ2-7; 7 bases fit TRBD2. The V gene end was trimmed by 5 bases and the J gene end by 4 bases; junction bases not matched to a gene: 11. CDR1 SGHVS and CDR2 FQNEAQ come from the germline V gene. The CDR3 is made up of 15 amino acids. The whole variable domain, remainder taken from reference TRBV7-8 and TRBJ2-7, is GAGVSQSPRYKVAKRGQDVALRCDPISGHVSLFWYQQALGQGPEFLTYFQNEAQLDKSGLPSDRFFAERPEGSVSTLKIQRTQQEDSAVYLCASSPRDYNNYEQYFGPGTRLTVT.

This clonotype was observed once. The chain has TRBV20-1 and TRBJ1-2; 7 positions agree with TRBD1. Per germline, CDR1 DFQATT and CDR2 SNEGSKA (reference sequence). The CDR3 is 14 amino acids. Trimming took 2 bases from V and 3 from J; bases not matched to a gene: 6. CDR3 sequence: CSARLTGQDYGYTF. The DNA of the CDR3 is TGCAGTGCTAGACTTACCGGACAGGACTATGGCTACACCTTC.

The sample holds a few counts of this clonotype. The rearrangement joins TRBV7-2 to TRBJ2-2; possibly TRBD1 or TRBD2 for D (5 bases each). Germline V gene lookup returns CDR1 SGHTA and CDR2 FQGNSA. V was trimmed by 2 bases and J by 7 bases, leaving 17 bases between them. The CDR3 covers 16 residues. CDR3 sequence reads: CASSLMPGTNGGELFF. The CDR3 nucleotides read TGTGCCAGCAGCTTAATGCCCGGGACGAATGGCGGGGAGCTGTTTTTT.